These T cell receptor beta chains were read from a single sample in a study of T cell changes during pregnancy in multiple sclerosis. The assay was immunoSEQ multiplex PCR, and TCRdb's table has in-frame clones only and misses some. The table has under 150,000 clones, approximately 96% seen once. This sample comprised peripheral blood, obtained after pregnancy. These receptors all come from a female donor with multiple sclerosis, enrolled in a pregnancy study. Both conserved end residues are part of each CDR3. A D gene is named only where the DNA matches it firmly. Not every row has a clone size; where given, it reads once, few, many or a size class.

CDR3: CASSPTSVEQFF
DNA: TGTGCCAGCAGTCCCACCAGCGTAGAGCAGTTCTTC
J: TRBJ2-1
D: NA
size: NA
V: TRBV6-5

CDR3: CAISERGPGQFSGNTIYF
DNA: TGTGCCATCAGTGAGCGGGGACCGGGACAGTTCTCTGGAAACACCATATATTTT
J: TRBJ1-3
D: TRBD1
size: NA
V: TRBV10-3

CDR3: CASRRTSGSPETQYF
DNA: TGTGCCAGCAGAAGGACTAGCGGGAGTCCGGAGACCCAGTACTTC
J: TRBJ2-5
D: TRBD2
size: NA
V: TRBV7-9

CDR3: CASSKPQDHQETQYF
DNA: TGTGCCAGCAGCAAGCCTCAGGATCACCAAGAGACCCAGTACTTC
J: TRBJ2-5
D: NA
size: NA
V: TRBV21-1

CDR3: CASSQGRRTSADYEQYF
DNA: TGCGCCAGCAGCCAAGGCCGGCGGACTAGCGCCGACTACGAGCAGTACTTC
J: TRBJ2-7
D: TRBD2
size: NA
V: TRBV4-1

CDR3: CASSLVSPAGVGETQYF
DNA: TGCGCCAGCAGCTTGGTCTCACCCGCGGGGGTGGGAGAGACCCAGTACTTC
J: TRBJ2-5
D: TRBD2
size: NA
V: TRBV5-1

CDR3: CAWGGDTAQQYF
DNA: TGTGCCTGGGGGGGGGACACAGCACAGCAGTACTTC
J: TRBJ2-7
D: NA
size: NA
V: TRBV30

CDR3: CASSEVGRGQGGREEQFF
DNA: TGTGCCAGCAGTGAAGTAGGTAGAGGACAGGGGGGGAGGGAAGAGCAGTTCTTC
J: TRBJ2-1
D: TRBD1
size: NA
V: TRBV6-1

CDR3: CASSQGDSATNEKLFF
DNA: TGCGCCAGCAGCCAAGGGGACAGTGCAACTAATGAAAAACTGTTTTTT
J: TRBJ1-4
D: TRBD1
size: NA
V: TRBV4-1

CDR3: CASSHGTGGLRGGYTF
DNA: TGTGCCAGCAGCCATGGGACAGGGGGGCTCCGAGGCGGCTACACCTTC
J: TRBJ1-2
D: TRBD1
size: NA
V: TRBV14

CDR3: CASQRTPEGKTQYF
DNA: TGTGCCAGCCAACGGACCCCCGAGGGAAAGACCCAGTACTTC
J: TRBJ2-5
D: NA
size: NA
V: TRBV7-9

CDR3: CASSSRTGFYQPQHF
DNA: TGTGCCAGCAGCTCAAGGACAGGGTTTTATCAGCCCCAGCATTTT
J: TRBJ1-5
D: TRBD1
size: NA
V: TRBV5-6

CDR3: CASSSPGLYTEAFF
DNA: TGCGCCAGCAGCTCCCCGGGTCTGTACACTGAAGCTTTCTTT
J: TRBJ1-1
D: NA
size: NA
V: TRBV4-3

CDR3: CASSLELDIQYF
DNA: TGTGCCAGCAGTTTAGAATTGGACATTCAGTACTTC
J: TRBJ2-4
D: NA
size: NA
V: TRBV2

CDR3: CSVEGTGTHTDTQYF
DNA: TGCAGCGTTGAAGGGACAGGTACCCACACAGATACGCAGTATTTT
J: TRBJ2-3
D: TRBD1
size: NA
V: TRBV29-1

CDR3: CATPDPYRDEKLFF
DNA: TGTGCCACCCCAGACCCATACAGGGACGAAAAACTGTTTTTT
J: TRBJ1-4
D: NA
size: NA
V: TRBV27

CDR3: CASSLGLAGSTGELFF
DNA: TGTGCCAGCAGTTTAGGTCTAGCGGGATCCACCGGGGAGCTGTTTTTT
J: TRBJ2-2
D: TRBD2
size: NA
V: TRBV27

CDR3: CASSDTDRRAYEQYF
DNA: TGTGCCAGCAGTGATACGGACAGGAGGGCCTACGAGCAGTACTTC
J: TRBJ2-7
D: NA
size: NA
V: TRBV6-1

CDR3: CASSLLGTGPLEQYF
DNA: TGTGCCAGCAGCCTACTGGGGACAGGGCCCCTCGAGCAGTACTTC
J: TRBJ2-7
D: TRBD1
size: NA
V: TRBV4-2

CDR3: CASSLETGGRGGYTF
DNA: TGTGCCAGCAGTCTCGAAACAGGGGGCAGGGGTGGCTACACCTTC
J: TRBJ1-2
D: TRBD1
size: NA
V: TRBV27

CDR3: CASSLGLGREQYF
DNA: TGTGCCAGCAGCTTAGGGTTGGGGCGCGAGCAGTACTTC
J: TRBJ2-7
D: NA
size: NA
V: TRBV7-6

CDR3: CASSESGGGYNEQFF
DNA: TGTGCCAGCAGCGAGAGCGGAGGAGGCTACAATGAGCAGTTCTTC
J: TRBJ2-1
D: NA
size: NA
V: TRBV7-2

CDR3: CASSFDPGQGAGGYTF
DNA: TGTGCCAGCAGTTTCGACCCGGGACAGGGGGCGGGTGGCTACACCTTC
J: TRBJ1-2
D: TRBD1
size: NA
V: TRBV28

CDR3: CASSLAIAGGQETQYF
DNA: TGTGCCAGCAGCTTAGCGATAGCGGGAGGACAAGAGACCCAGTACTTC
J: TRBJ2-5
D: TRBD2
size: NA
V: TRBV7-2

CDR3: CASSSKATGGLSYEQYF
DNA: TGTGCCAGCAGCTCGAAGGCGACGGGAGGCCTATCCTACGAGCAGTACTTC
J: TRBJ2-7
D: TRBD2
size: NA
V: TRBV13

CDR3: CASSLWTSGNNEQYF
DNA: TGTGCCAGCTCACTCTGGACTAGCGGGAACAACGAGCAGTACTTC
J: TRBJ2-7
D: TRBD2
size: NA
V: TRBV18

CDR3: CASSLGAGPGNTIYF
DNA: TGTGCCAGCAGCTTAGGAGCGGGGCCAGGAAACACCATATATTTT
J: TRBJ1-3
D: NA
size: NA
V: TRBV7-9

CDR3: CASSIAGGYTGELFF
DNA: TGTGCCAGCAGTATAGCGGGAGGTTACACCGGGGAGCTGTTTTTT
J: TRBJ2-2
D: TRBD2
size: NA
V: TRBV27

CDR3: CASSLGAGAYEQYF
DNA: TGTGCCAGCAGTTTAGGGGCAGGGGCCTACGAGCAGTACTTC
J: TRBJ2-7
D: NA
size: NA
V: TRBV28

CDR3: CASYTGTANTGELFF
DNA: TGTGCCAGCTACACTGGGACAGCAAACACCGGGGAGCTGTTTTTT
J: TRBJ2-2
D: TRBD1
size: NA
V: TRBV5-4

CDR3: CASSSRTGQETQYF
DNA: TGTGCCAGCTCATCCCGGACAGGTCAAGAGACCCAGTACTTC
J: TRBJ2-5
D: TRBD1
size: NA
V: TRBV18

CDR3: CASSLGVRRAAHQETQYF
DNA: TGCGCCAGCAGCTTGGGAGTTCGGCGGGCGGCCCACCAAGAGACCCAGTACTTC
J: TRBJ2-5
D: NA
size: NA
V: TRBV5-1

CDR3: CASSFGLAGATQYF
DNA: TGCGCCAGCAGCTTTGGCCTAGCGGGAGCTACGCAGTATTTT
J: TRBJ2-3
D: TRBD2
size: once
V: TRBV5-1

CDR3: CASRLGLQNYNEQFF
DNA: TGTGCAAGTCGCTTGGGACTACAAAACTACAATGAGCAGTTCTTC
J: TRBJ2-1
D: NA
size: NA
V: TRBV12-2

CDR3: CASSRDIGGYTF
DNA: TGTGCCAGTAGTAGGGACATCGGTGGCTACACCTTC
J: TRBJ1-2
D: NA
size: NA
V: TRBV19

CDR3: CASSLRSEEKLFF
DNA: TGTGCCAGCAGTTTAAGGAGCGAAGAAAAACTGTTTTTT
J: TRBJ1-4
D: NA
size: once
V: TRBV27

CDR3: CAWSPANEQFF
DNA: TGTGCCTGGAGCCCCGCGAATGAGCAGTTCTTC
J: TRBJ2-1
D: NA
size: NA
V: TRBV30

CDR3: CASTSGKPYEQYF
DNA: TGTGCCAGTACTAGCGGAAAACCCTACGAGCAGTACTTC
J: TRBJ2-7
D: TRBD2
size: NA
V: TRBV6-5

CDR3: CASSLSSSGMGYEQFF
DNA: TGTGCCAGCAGTTTATCGAGCAGCGGGATGGGCTATGAGCAGTTCTTC
J: TRBJ2-1
D: TRBD2
size: NA
V: TRBV27

CDR3: CASSATGDSNQPQHF
DNA: TGCGCCAGCAGCGCGACAGGGGACAGCAATCAGCCCCAGCATTTT
J: TRBJ1-5
D: TRBD1
size: NA
V: TRBV5-1

CDR3: CAWQGARAEKLFF
DNA: TGTGCCTGGCAGGGGGCGCGGGCCGAAAAACTGTTTTTT
J: TRBJ1-4
D: TRBD1
size: NA
V: TRBV30

CDR3: CASSQQGGGYTF
DNA: TGTGCCAGCAGTCAGCAGGGGGGAGGCTACACCTTC
J: TRBJ1-2
D: TRBD1
size: NA
V: TRBV6-5

CDR3: CASSQERDSLTHPSTDTQYF
DNA: TGTGCCAGCAGCCAAGAACGGGACAGCCTTACTCATCCTAGCACAGATACGCAGTATTTT
J: TRBJ2-3
D: TRBD1
size: NA
V: TRBV4-2

CDR3: CASSYPQVGDEKLFF
DNA: TGTGCCAGCAGTTATCCCCAGGTGGGAGATGAAAAACTGTTTTTT
J: TRBJ1-4
D: NA
size: NA
V: TRBV6-6

CDR3: CSVEQGALNEQYF
DNA: TGCAGCGTTGAACAGGGCGCCCTCAACGAGCAGTACTTC
J: TRBJ2-7
D: NA
size: NA
V: TRBV29-1

CDR3: CASSIGLSGVSTDTQYF
DNA: TGTGCCAGCAGCATCGGTCTCAGCGGGGTTAGCACAGATACGCAGTATTTT
J: TRBJ2-3
D: TRBD2
size: NA
V: TRBV7-8

CDR3: CASSLRTGGGYTF
DNA: TGTGCCAGCAGCCTGAGGACAGGTGGTGGCTACACCTTC
J: TRBJ1-2
D: TRBD1
size: NA
V: TRBV27

CDR3: CASSPVAGEITDTQYF
DNA: TGTGCCAGCTCACCGGTAGCGGGAGAGATCACAGATACGCAGTATTTT
J: TRBJ2-3
D: TRBD2
size: NA
V: TRBV18

CDR3: CASSPHMYNEQFF
DNA: TGTGCCAGCAGCCCCCACATGTACAATGAGCAGTTCTTC
J: TRBJ2-1
D: NA
size: NA
V: TRBV27

CDR3: CASSPTGGSYEQYF
DNA: TGTGCCAGCAGCCCTACGGGGGGATCCTACGAGCAGTACTTC
J: TRBJ2-7
D: TRBD2
size: NA
V: TRBV9

CDR3: CASSSGQYKDTQYF
DNA: TGTGCCAGCAGCTCCGGACAGTACAAAGATACGCAGTATTTT
J: TRBJ2-3
D: NA
size: NA
V: TRBV7-9

CDR3: CASSPDRVGNEQFF
DNA: TGTGCCAGCTCACCCGACAGGGTAGGCAATGAGCAGTTCTTC
J: TRBJ2-1
D: TRBD1
size: NA
V: TRBV18

CDR3: CASTRTGYDEQYF
DNA: TGTGCCAGCACCAGGACAGGGTACGACGAGCAGTACTTC
J: TRBJ2-7
D: TRBD1
size: NA
V: TRBV2

CDR3: CASSLGRADTQYF
DNA: TGTGCCAGCAGCCTCGGTCGAGCAGATACGCAGTATTTT
J: TRBJ2-3
D: NA
size: once
V: TRBV9

CDR3: CASSQESTLTGLAGESTQYF
DNA: TGTGCCAGCAGCCAAGAAAGCACGTTAACCGGGCTAGCGGGAGAAAGTACGCAGTATTTT
J: TRBJ2-3
D: TRBD2
size: NA
V: TRBV4-2

CDR3: CASSVFLVLDRNQETQYF
DNA: TGTGCCAGCAGCGTATTTCTGGTGTTGGACAGAAATCAAGAGACCCAGTACTTC
J: TRBJ2-5
D: NA
size: NA
V: TRBV9